The 15 T cell receptor beta chains below come from one sample, sequenced in a study of CD8+CD57+ T cells in acquired aplastic anemia. Genomic DNA constituted the template upon which TCR beta VDJ and CDR3 profiling was performed. From the reads, TCRdb called clonotypes with MiXCR, one entry per CDR3 protein. The table lists about 420,000 distinct CDR3 sequences, just under 70% of them singletons, with approximately 3.8% in the top ten. Sequencing input: sorted CD4+, CD8+, or CD8+CD57+ T cells (not recorded which) from PBMCs. The receptors were gathered from a human donor in good health, serving as a control.

The CDR3 loop reads CASSVRDRVNTEAFF. Here the CDR3 DNA reads TGTGCCAGCAGCGTCCGGGACAGGGTAAACACTGAAGCTTTCTTT. The V call is TRBV9, the J call TRBJ1-1, with 9 bases lining up with TRBD1. V was pared by 2 bases and J by 2 bases, with 4 bases of the junction left unmatched. This CDR3 comprises 15 residues. Per the germline V gene, CDR1 is SGDLS and CDR2 is YYNGEE.

Regarding this clonotype: The junction and the germline gene differ at one end; a read error may be behind it. The J gene is TRBJ2-7, the V gene TRBV2; perhaps TRBD2 as D (6 bases). The V gene's germline CDR1 is SNHLY and CDR2 FYNNEI. The CDR3 has 15 residues. In DNA, the CDR3 is TGTGCCAGCAGCTTATCCGGGACTCCGAACTCAGATAAGCACTTC. Its translation: CASSLSGTPNSDKHF.

In its sample, this clonotype was seen many times. The chain joins TRBV7-6 to TRBJ1-6; a weak D match, TRBD1 (5 bases). This CDR3 region has 14 residues. V was pared by 5 bases and J by 7 bases, with 12 bases between. Germline CDR1 SGHVS, CDR2 FNYEAQ. The CDR3 DNA follows: TGTGCCAGCAGCCTAGAGGGGCGGAATTCACCCCTCCACTTT. Translation gives CASSLEGRNSPLHF. Together with reference TRBV7-6 and TRBJ1-6, the CDR3 gives the full variable domain: GAGVSQSPRYKVTKRGQDVALRCDPISGHVSLYWYRQALGQGPEFLTYFNYEAQQDKSGLPNDRFSAERPEGSISTLTIQRTEQRDSAMYRCASSLEGRNSPLHFGNGTRLTVT.

This clonotype was counted between two and nine times. This chain joins TRBV24-1 and TRBJ1-5; 7 nucleotides align to TRBD1. The CDR3 covers 13 residues. Germline V CDR1 and CDR2: KGHDR, SFDVKD. V lost 3 bases and J lost 5; bases outside the gene matches: 0. The CDR3 spells CATSDGQDQPQHF. The CDR3 DNA reads TGTGCCACCAGTGATGGACAGGATCAGCCCCAGCATTTT.

The chain uses TRBV7-9 and TRBJ2-2; D remains ambiguous. The last part of the DNA fits TRBJ1-4 better; the J call may be wrong. The CDR3 is made up of 14 amino acids. CDR1 is SEHNR, CDR2 FQNEAQ, per germline (reference sequence). The CDR3 protein is CASSREPHDEKLFF. Written as DNA, the CDR3 is TGTGCCAGCAGCCGGGAGCCGCACGATGAAAAACTGTTTTTT.

This clonotype was recorded at least ten times. The chain is built from TRBV7-2 and TRBJ2-5; the D gene is possibly TRBD2 (5 bases). The J call may be wrong; the DNA end is better matched by TRBJ2-3. The CDR3 is 12 amino acids. CDR1 is SGHTA and CDR2 is FQGNSA in the germline V gene. CDR3 sequence reads: CASSFGGRTQYF. The DNA of the CDR3 is TGTGCCAGCAGCTTTGGCGGGCGTACGCAGTATTTT.

This clonotype showed up just once. V and J are TRBV2 and TRBJ1-4; D might be TRBD1 (5 bases). The CDR3 runs to 13 residues. Trimming stripped 10 bases from V and 7 bases from J, with 16 bases between. Germline CDR1 and CDR2: SNHLY and FYNNEI. CDR3 in amino acids: CATSSGGTEKLFF. DNA of the CDR3: TGTGCCACCAGCAGCGGCGGGACTGAAAAACTGTTTTTT.

This clonotype was counted at least ten times. The J gene is TRBJ2-1, the V gene TRBV2; 8 positions match TRBD2. The trim removed 5 bases at V and 3 bases at J, leaving 6 bases unmatched. The CDR3 spans 15 residues. Germline V gene lookup returns CDR1 SNHLY and CDR2 FYNNEI. The CDR3 here is CASSLAGPGYNEQFF. CDR3 coding DNA: TGTGCCAGCAGTCTAGCGGGTCCGGGCTACAATGAGCAGTTCTTC.

Points on this clonotype: A much larger clone lies one base from this, so it may be a read error. The V call is TRBV7-2, the J call TRBJ2-2; tentatively, D is TRBD1 or TRBD2 (6 bases each). The germline V gene has CDR1 SGHTA and CDR2 FQGNSA. V was trimmed by 1 base and J by 6 bases, leaving 18 bases between them. The CDR3 loop spans 17 amino acids. The CDR3 coding sequence is TGTGCCAGCAGCTTAGGTGTATGGGGGGCAAGGTCCGGGGAGCTGTTTTTT. Translating it yields CASSLGVWGARSGELFF.

The V gene is TRBV7-9, the J gene TRBJ2-1; 9 nucleotides match TRBD2. The CDR3 runs to 16 residues. V was clipped by 4 bases and J by 9 bases; unmatched bases: 13. Germline values: CDR1 SEHNR, CDR2 FQNEAQ (reference sequence). CDR3 coding DNA: TGTGCCAGCAGCTCCGCGGGCGGGACTAGCTTAGGTGAGCAGTTCTTC. Translated: CASSSAGGTSLGEQFF.

Comments on this clonotype: One end of the junction does not line up with germline, which may come from a read error. The chain links TRBV9 to TRBJ2-7; a possible D gene is TRBD1 (5 bases). The CDR3 covers 13 residues. Germline V gene sequence: CDR1 SGDLS, CDR2 YYNGEE. For the CDR3, the DNA is TGTGCCAGCAGCAGGGCGACAGCAACACTGAAGCTCTTC. As protein: CASSRATATLKLF.

This clonotype was detected many times. The CDR3: CASSSAGSGPTDTQYF. In DNA, the CDR3 is TGTGCCAGCAGCTCCGCGGGTAGCGGCCCCACAGATACGCAGTATTTT. The chain has TRBV7-9 and TRBJ2-3, with D perhaps matching TRBD2 (6 bases). The CDR3 sequence is 16 residues long. Trimming took off 4 bases at V and 2 bases at J, with 16 bases between the two ends. CDR1 SEHNR and CDR2 FQNEAQ come from the germline V gene (reference sequence).

This clonotype was observed many times. This chain connects TRBV5-4 to TRBJ2-3; TRBD1 matches 8 bases. The germline CDR1 and CDR2 sequences are SGHNT and YYREEE (reference sequence). V trimming: 9 bases; J trimming: 0 bases; junction bases outside the gene matches: 6. There are 14 residues in the CDR3. The CDR3 region is CATMRDRSTDTQYF. CDR3 bases: TGTGCCACTATGCGGGACAGGAGCACAGATACGCAGTATTTT.

This chain links TRBV20-1 with TRBJ2-7, with unresolved D. V was shortened by 6 bases and J by 11 bases, with 20 bases between the two germline ends. The CDR3 totals 12 residues. CDR1 and CDR2 (germline): DFQATT, SNEGSKA (reference sequence). Here the CDR3 reads CSATECTDKKYF. CDR3 coding DNA: TGCAGTGCCACGGAATGCACAGACAAAAAGTACTTC.

Many counts were recorded for this clonotype. This chain connects TRBV29-1 to TRBJ2-1; tentatively, D is TRBD2 (6 bases). V was pared by 0 bases and J by 7 bases, with 10 bases between. The CDR3 has 13 amino acids. Germline-derived CDR1 and CDR2 are SQVTM and ANQGSEA. CDR3 residues: CSVEEAAGNEQFF. Written as DNA, the CDR3 is TGCAGCGTTGAAGAAGCTGCGGGGAATGAGCAGTTCTTC.